A selection of T cell receptor beta chains follows, all from one sample in a study of control samples from healthy donors and cancer patients. Data came from immunoSEQ multiplex PCR; TCRdb stores just in-frame clones and leaves some out. The data contain 40,000 to 45,000 clones, about three quarters of them singletons. The sequenced sample was formalin-fixed, paraffin-embedded tissue. Receptors originate from a male donor with melanoma. CDR3s include the opening cysteine and the closing phenylalanine or tryptophan. A D gene is named only where the DNA matches it firmly.

V gene,D gene,CDR3 protein
TRBV3-1/TRBV3-2,.,CASSQDYAQPQHF
TRBV27,.,CASSPSTVATQYF
TRBV18,.,CASSPEREQYF
TRBV18,TRBD1,CASSYQNRGSGYGYTF
TRBV11-2,.,CASSLGGKSSYEQYF
TRBV11-3,.,CASSLGVRLYNEQFF
TRBV2,.,CASSYRPHWNSPLHF
TRBV6-1,TRBD1,CASSAGTGVLGNTIYF
TRBV18,TRBD2,CASTRTSANYYNEQFF
TRBV2,.,CASKAQGPGNTIYF
TRBV19,.,CASSIDILAEQFF
TRBV12-3/TRBV12-4,.,CASQDLPRLRAFF
TRBV7-9,.,CASSLWERNEQFF
TRBV7-9,.,CASSLGPKPYEQYF
TRBV28,.,CASSSRRVLNTGELFF
TRBV28,.,CASSLYPGPYEQYF
TRBV9,.,CASSVGWGQSTDTQYF
TRBV28,.,CASRTGNTIYF
TRBV28,.,CASNPVRYSNQPQHF
TRBV18,.,CASSPPADTQYF
TRBV15,.,CATSRDRAQGYEQYF
TRBV5-1,.,CASSLVGGSGANVLTF
TRBV2,.,CASSVSNTEAFF
TRBV7-8,.,CASSLSQGNTIYF